This is a list of T cell receptor beta chains from one sample in a study of T-cell reconstitution after alpha-beta-depleted transplantation in children. Using its own MiXCR run on the PCR reads, TCRdb lists one record per CDR3 protein. The sample yields over 550,000 distinct CDR3 sequences, roughly 10% seen once. Sample: PBMCs from the stem cell graft donor, taken from the stem cell graft. The receptors here all came from a human donor who donated a stem cell graft to a child with acute myeloid leukemia. Each CDR3 is given with its conserved first and last residue. Fields, in order: J gene, clone size, V gene, CDR3 protein. A row's size may be missing; if present it is once, few, many or a size class.

TRBJ2-1 . TRBV7-2 CASSLFPSAGGPAEQFF
TRBJ2-2 many TRBV20-1 CSARGTSYTGELFF
TRBJ2-5 many TRBV2 CASKRENRETQYF
TRBJ2-1 once TRBV18 CASSPPTGTGGHNEQFF
TRBJ2-1 few TRBV5-1 CASSSAGTRGGSYEQFF
TRBJ2-7 few TRBV5-1 CASSRENYEQYF
TRBJ2-7 few TRBV7-9 CASSLTGTIYEQYF
TRBJ1-1 . TRBV12-3/TRBV12-4 CASSLRQGVAFF
TRBJ1-1 . TRBV12-3/TRBV12-4 CASSLVRGGTEAFF
TRBJ2-3 few TRBV11-3 CASSLDREGLQYF
TRBJ2-2 . TRBV6-5 CASSYRAGETGELFF
TRBJ2-7 many TRBV5-1 CASRPWAGMDEQYF
TRBJ1-1 . TRBV30 CAWEGAAEAFF
TRBJ1-1 few TRBV4-2 CASSQEGGMNTEAFF
TRBJ1-2 few TRBV6-5 CASSSRDRGPLAGYTF
TRBJ2-5 many TRBV5-5 CASSQTPGQGAETQYF
TRBJ2-3 few TRBV20-1 CSAEGSGRADTQYF
TRBJ2-1 . TRBV7-2 CASGAGTSYNEQFF
TRBJ2-1 . TRBV19 CASSIAGSYYNEQFF
TRBJ2-2 . TRBV28 CASSSQGPDYTGELFF
TRBJ2-7 . TRBV30 CASKAGDLYEQYF
TRBJ2-2 . TRBV28 CASFKRRGLTGELFF
TRBJ1-1 . TRBV20-1 CSARRTGGTEAFF
TRBJ1-3 . TRBV29-1 CTIRDSGNTIYF
TRBJ1-6 many TRBV20-1 CSARLSDYLDSPLHF
TRBJ2-1 . TRBV20-1 CSARDTSGRNEQFF
TRBJ1-3 . TRBV5-6 CASSSRTVISGNTIYF
TRBJ2-4 . TRBV15 CATTAQGADLGKNIQYF
TRBJ2-7 . TRBV27 CASSLYSGAPRRQYF
TRBJ2-5 few TRBV14 CASSQEGATQYF
TRBJ1-3 many TRBV7-2 CASSLETGGQNTIYF
TRBJ1-2 . TRBV5-5 CASSLGDSPNYGYTF
TRBJ2-7 . TRBV20-1 CSAGAGGPYEQYF
TRBJ2-7 . TRBV6-5 CASSYDSKPYEQYF